A single sample is the source of the 22 T cell receptor beta chains below, sequenced in a study of identical twins. One entry per CDR3 protein results from TCRdb running MiXCR on the 5' RACE reads. The sample consists of some 630,000 distinct CDR3 sequences, around 7.4% of them appearing once. This sample also appeared in a second study, on yellow fever vaccine responses in identical twins.

Specimen: PBMCs. These receptors were taken from a woman under 30 in good health.

There are a few counts of this clonotype. DNA of the CDR3: TGTGCCAGCAGCTCCGTCCCTCCAGAGACCCAGTACTTC. It yields the protein CASSSVPPETQYF. The rearrangement links TRBV5-5 to TRBJ2-5; D uncertain. The CDR3 covers 13 residues. With 3 bases removed from V and 4 bases from J, the gap between germline ends came to 10 bases. Germline values: CDR1 SGHKS, CDR2 YYEKEE (reference sequence).

This clonotype was observed at least ten times. The V and J genes are TRBV12-3 or TRBV12-4 and TRBJ1-2; D is unclear. V lost 6 bases, J lost 6 bases, and 14 bases lay in between. The CDR3 spans 13 residues. The CDR3 is CASRMGLVDGYTF. In DNA form, the CDR3 reads TGTGCCAGCAGAATGGGTCTGGTGGATGGCTACACCTTC.

This clonotype was observed a few times. The V call is TRBV12-3 or TRBV12-4, the J call TRBJ1-1, with 9 nucleotides matching TRBD1. V was pared by 5 bases and J by 5 bases, with 9 bases of the junction left unmatched. The CDR3 consists of 15 residues. The CDR3 reads CASSPGQGRTTEAFF. DNA of the CDR3: TGTGCCAGCAGTCCGGGACAGGGTAGAACTACTGAAGCTTTCTTT.

The chain combines TRBV20-1 with TRBJ2-2; 10 positions agree with TRBD2. The ends lost 6 bases at V and 0 bases at J; junction bases unmatched: 7. Per the germline V gene, CDR1 is DFQATT and CDR2 is SNEGSKA (reference sequence). The CDR3 contains 16 residues. In DNA, the CDR3 is TGCAGTGCCAGCAGCGGGGGGGCCCCGAACACCGGGGAGCTGTTTTTT. As protein: CSASSGGAPNTGELFF.

This clonotype occurred many times. The chain carries TRBV20-1 and TRBJ2-3, with D tentatively TRBD1 or TRBD2 (5 bases each). CDR1 is DFQATT, CDR2 SNEGSKA, per germline (reference sequence). Trimming stripped 1 base from V and 2 bases from J, with 19 bases between. The CDR3 sequence is 17 residues long. The CDR3 here is CSARVYGAPPYTDTQYF. The CDR3 nucleotides read TGCAGTGCTAGAGTTTACGGGGCACCACCATACACAGATACGCAGTATTTT.

The sample holds a few counts of this clonotype. The chain couples TRBV5-5 to TRBJ1-4; D might be TRBD1 (5 bases). V lost 4 bases, J lost 3 bases, and 10 bases lay in between. The CDR3 is 14 amino acids. Germline V gives CDR1 SGHKS, CDR2 YYEKEE (reference sequence). The CDR3 loop reads CASSTQGANEKLFF. CDR3 in DNA: TGTGCCAGCAGCACGCAGGGCGCTAATGAAAAACTGTTTTTT.

Only a few counts were recorded for this clonotype. The chain joins TRBV20-1 to TRBJ1-4, with 7 bases fitting TRBD1. The CDR3 extends over 22 amino acids. With V trimmed by 2 bases and J by 4 bases, 28 bases remained unmatched. Germline-derived CDR1 and CDR2 are DFQATT and SNEGSKA (reference sequence). The CDR3: CSARPRDRKTNEKLASNEKLFF. CDR3 nucleotide sequence: TGCAGTGCTAGACCCCGGGACAGAAAAACTAATGAAAAACTTGCGAGTAATGAAAAACTGTTTTTT.

This clonotype was detected ten times or more. The rearrangement joins TRBV24-1 to TRBJ1-1, with D possibly TRBD1 on 5 matching bases. The germline V and J ends were trimmed by 4 bases and 4 bases, with 9 bases remaining between them. CDR3 length: 13 amino acids. Germline V lookup: CDR1 KGHDR, CDR2 SFDVKD. The CDR3 is CATSEGGGTEAFF. In nucleotides, the CDR3 is TGTGCCACCAGTGAGGGGGGAGGCACTGAAGCTTTCTTT.

The chain carries TRBV6-1 and TRBJ2-5; the D gene is possibly TRBD2 (6 bases). Germline loops: CDR1 MNHNS, CDR2 SASEGT. Trimming pared 6 bases from V and 3 bases from J, leaving 14 bases between. This CDR3 has 14 amino acids. The CDR3 DNA is TGTGCCAGCAGCTCCAGCGGAGGGAAAGAGACCCAGTACTTC. Its protein product is CASSSSGGKETQYF.

The genes are TRBV5-6 and TRBJ2-7; D is perhaps TRBD1 (5 bases). Trimming left V 0 bases short and J 2 bases short, with 9 bases between. CDR1 and CDR2 from the germline V gene are SGHDT and YYEEEE. This CDR3 is 14 amino acids long. The DNA of the CDR3 is TGTGCCAGCAGCTTGGGTGGACACACCTACGAGCAGTACTTC. Translated, it gives CASSLGGHTYEQYF.

CDR3 amino acids: CATSDSHGTGGRETQYF. In DNA, the CDR3 is TGTGCCACCAGTGATTCCCACGGGACAGGGGGGCGCGAGACCCAGTACTTC. The rearrangement uses TRBV24-1 and TRBJ2-5; 11 positions agree with TRBD1. CDR3 length equals 17 residues. The V segment lost 2 bases and the J segment 5 bases; nucleotides outside the gene matches: 9. The germline V gene encodes CDR1 KGHDR and CDR2 SFDVKD.

The gene calls are TRBV5-1 and TRBJ2-6; TRBD1 matches 10 bases. V dropped 3 bases and J dropped 0; count of bases not matched to a gene: 3. The CDR3 length is 17 residues. CDR1 and CDR2 (germline): SGHRS, YFSETQ. Here the CDR3 DNA reads TGCGCCAGCAGCTGGACAGGGGGTTACTCTGGGGCCAACGTCCTGACTTTC. Its protein is CASSWTGGYSGANVLTF.

The chain employs TRBV20-1 and TRBJ1-5; possible D gene TRBD1, 6 bases. The length of the CDR3 is 14 residues. CDR1 DFQATT and CDR2 SNEGSKA come from the germline V gene (reference sequence). The germline V and J ends were trimmed by 1 base and 6 bases, with 13 bases remaining between them. CDR3 coding DNA: TGCAGTGCTAGAGCCGGACAGTCCGGTCAGCCCCAGCATTTT. The encoded protein is CSARAGQSGQPQHF.

This clonotype has at least ten counts. The chain joins TRBV20-1 to TRBJ2-7; 7 positions agree with TRBD2. The CDR3 spans 14 residues. The V gene's germline CDR1 is DFQATT and CDR2 SNEGSKA (reference sequence). The V and J ends lost 7 bases and 3 bases, in that order; junction bases with no gene match: 12. The CDR3 loop reads CSVQTSRDLYEQYF. In DNA form, the CDR3 reads TGCAGTGTTCAGACTAGCAGGGACCTCTACGAGCAGTACTTC.

V is TRBV12-3 or TRBV12-4 and J is TRBJ2-2; 8 bases line up with TRBD2. After removal of 5 bases from V and 4 bases from J, the junction contained 12 bases not matched to a gene. This CDR3 has 17 residues. CDR3 sequence (DNA): TGTGCCAGCAGTATGGATGCGGGGGGTCATCTCACCGGGGAGCTGTTTTTT. Its protein is CASSMDAGGHLTGELFF.

CDR3 loop: CSAGRTDNQPQHF. For the CDR3, the DNA is TGCAGTGCTGGACGGACAGATAATCAGCCCCAGCATTTT. The chain combines TRBV20-1 with TRBJ1-5, with D maybe TRBD1 (6 bases). This CDR3 is 13 amino acids long. V was pared by 5 bases and J by 4 bases, with 12 bases between. Germline values: CDR1 DFQATT, CDR2 SNEGSKA (reference sequence).

This clonotype was seen at least ten times. This chain connects TRBV6-5 to TRBJ1-1; the match to TRBD1 covers 7 bases. The CDR3 runs to 17 residues. Germline assignment: CDR1 MNHEY and CDR2 SVGAGI. V gave up 0 bases and J gave up 3 bases; unmatched junction bases: 10. In nucleotides, the CDR3 is TGTGCCAGCAGTTACTCGATCGAGAGGGGGCTGGACACTGAAGCTTTCTTT. It is translated as CASSYSIERGLDTEAFF.

This clonotype was counted ten times or more. The chain is built from TRBV29-1 and TRBJ2-3; 8 positions match TRBD2. CDR1 and CDR2 (germline): SQVTM, ANQGSEA. This CDR3 is built from 14 residues. The trim removed 6 bases at V and 5 bases at J, leaving 10 bases unmatched. The CDR3 nucleotides read TGCAGCGTCGGGTGGGCGGGGGGCCTAGATACGCAGTATTTT. Translating gives CSVGWAGGLDTQYF.

This clonotype was seen at least ten times. This sequence joins TRBV5-6 and TRBJ1-1; D is unclear. CDR3 size: 13 residues. Germline V gene sequence: CDR1 SGHDT, CDR2 YYEEEE. The V end was cut by 1 base, the J end by 3 bases, with 7 bases between. The CDR3, as DNA: TGTGCCAGCAGCTTGACTCGGTACACTGAAGCTTTCTTT. Protein sequence: CASSLTRYTEAFF.

In its sample, this clonotype was seen a few times. This chain uses TRBV29-1 with TRBJ1-3; 7 bases are a match to TRBD1. V lost 6 bases, J lost 2 bases, and 10 bases stayed unmatched. This CDR3 comprises 15 residues. Germline V gene lookup returns CDR1 SQVTM and CDR2 ANQGSEA. The CDR3 protein is CSVGYRGPTGNTIYF. Here the CDR3 DNA reads TGCAGCGTCGGGTACAGGGGCCCTACTGGAAACACCATATATTTT.

The sample holds a few counts of this clonotype. The chain joins TRBV12-3 or TRBV12-4 to TRBJ1-4; D may be TRBD1 (6 bases). There are 16 residues in the CDR3. V lost 7 bases to trimming and J lost 7 bases, with 22 bases between them. CDR3 sequence (DNA): TGTGCCAGCACCTCCTACGCAACGGGGGCAGGTGAAAAACTGTTTTTT. It yields the protein CASTSYATGAGEKLFF.

V and J are TRBV2 and TRBJ2-3; the D is unclear. This CDR3 comprises 11 residues. The germline gives CDR1 SNHLY, CDR2 FYNNEI. V was pared by 4 bases and J by 8 bases, with 7 bases between. The CDR3 reads CASSVVSTQYF. The CDR3 region has the DNA TGTGCCAGCAGTGTAGTTTCTACGCAGTATTTT.